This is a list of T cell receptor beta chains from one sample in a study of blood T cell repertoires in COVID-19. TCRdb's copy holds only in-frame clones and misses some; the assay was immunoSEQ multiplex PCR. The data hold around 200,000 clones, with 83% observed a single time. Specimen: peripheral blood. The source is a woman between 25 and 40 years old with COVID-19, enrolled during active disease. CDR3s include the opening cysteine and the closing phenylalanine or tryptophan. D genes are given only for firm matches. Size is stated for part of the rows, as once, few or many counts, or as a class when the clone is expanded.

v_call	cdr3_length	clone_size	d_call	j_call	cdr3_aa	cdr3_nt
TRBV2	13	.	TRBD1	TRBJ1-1	CASRKQGETEAFF	TGTGCCAGCAGAAAACAGGGGGAGACTGAAGCTTTCTTT
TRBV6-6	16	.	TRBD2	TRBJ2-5	CASSFSTSGGPATQYF	TGTGCCAGCAGTTTTTCGACTAGCGGGGGGCCGGCGACCCAGTACTTC
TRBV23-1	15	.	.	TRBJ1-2	CASTQDSSTPYGYTF	TGCGCCAGCACCCAGGACAGCTCGACGCCATATGGCTACACCTTC
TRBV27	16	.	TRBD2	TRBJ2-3	CATGRGAGAGTDTQYF	TGTGCCACCGGGAGGGGTGCGGGAGCGGGCACAGATACGCAGTATTTT
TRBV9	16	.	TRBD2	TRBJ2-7	CASSVAPYGLADEQYF	TGTGCCAGCAGCGTAGCTCCCTATGGACTAGCTGACGAGCAGTACTTC
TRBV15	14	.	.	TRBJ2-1	CATADSSDYNEQFF	TGTGCCACGGCGGATAGTTCGGATTACAATGAGCAGTTCTTC
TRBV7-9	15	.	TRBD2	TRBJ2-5	CASSLDGGAQETQYF	TGTGCCAGCAGCTTAGACGGGGGGGCCCAAGAGACCCAGTACTTC
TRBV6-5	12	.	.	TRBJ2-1	CASSSRAIEQFF	TGTGCCAGCAGTTCCAGGGCCATAGAGCAGTTCTTC
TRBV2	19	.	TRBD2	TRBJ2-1	CASSEWSQLSGGAGNEQFF	TGTGCCAGCAGTGAATGGTCACAACTTAGCGGGGGGGCCGGCAATGAGCAGTTCTTC
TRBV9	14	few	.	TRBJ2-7	CASSVAGRAYEQYF	TGTGCCAGCAGCGTAGCCGGCAGGGCCTACGAGCAGTACTTC
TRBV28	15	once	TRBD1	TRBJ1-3	CATRGNRGAGNTIYF	TGTGCCACCCGGGGGAACAGGGGAGCTGGAAACACCATATATTTT
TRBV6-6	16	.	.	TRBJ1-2	CASSSTKQGASDGYTF	TGTGCCAGCAGTTCCACCAAACAGGGAGCTTCCGATGGCTACACCTTC
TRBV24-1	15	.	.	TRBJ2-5	CATSDPDRYQETQYF	TGTGCCACCAGTGATCCTGACAGGTACCAAGAGACCCAGTACTTC
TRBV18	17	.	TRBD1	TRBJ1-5	CASSPYSSTGGGQPQHF	TGTGCCAGCTCACCATACTCCTCTACAGGGGGTGGCCAGCCCCAGCATTTT
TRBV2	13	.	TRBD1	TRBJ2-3	CASSEQGADTQYF	TGTGCCAGCAGTGAGCAGGGGGCAGATACGCAGTATTTT
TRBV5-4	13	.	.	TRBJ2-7	CASSLLKEDEQYF	TGTGCCAGCAGCTTGTTGAAGGAGGATGAGCAGTACTTC
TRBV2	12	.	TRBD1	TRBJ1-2	CASSAGGYGYTF	TGTGCCAGCAGCGCAGGGGGCTATGGCTACACCTTC
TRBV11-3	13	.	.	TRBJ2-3	CASSFYSTDTQYF	TGTGCCAGCAGCTTCTACTCCACAGATACGCAGTATTTT
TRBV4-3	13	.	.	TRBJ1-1	CASSQEQGSEAFF	TGCGCCAGCAGCCAGGAACAGGGATCTGAAGCTTTCTTT
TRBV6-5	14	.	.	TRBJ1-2	CASSYGGRGGGYTF	TGTGCCAGCAGTTACGGGGGCAGGGGTGGTGGCTACACCTTC
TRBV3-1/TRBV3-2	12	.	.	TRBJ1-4	CASSRSDEKLFF	TGTGCCAGCAGCCGTAGCGATGAAAAACTGTTTTTT
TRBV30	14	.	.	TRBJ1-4	CAWSRNTNNEKLFF	TGTGCCTGGAGTCGTAACACCAATAATGAAAAACTGTTTTTT
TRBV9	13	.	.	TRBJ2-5	CASAVSSQETQYF	TGTGCCAGCGCCGTTAGCAGCCAAGAGACCCAGTACTTC
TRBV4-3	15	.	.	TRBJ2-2	CASSQEAGSTGELFF	TGCGCCAGCAGCCAAGAAGCAGGGTCTACCGGGGAGCTGTTTTTT
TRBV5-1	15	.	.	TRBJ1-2	CASSLGQNTPYGYTF	TGCGCCAGCAGCTTGGGACAGAACACCCCTTATGGCTACACCTTC
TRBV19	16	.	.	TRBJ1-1	CASNLAGVHSGAEAFF	TGTGCCAGTAACTTAGCCGGGGTTCACTCAGGCGCTGAAGCTTTCTTT
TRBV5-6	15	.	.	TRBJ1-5	CASSLVRNSNQPQHF	TGTGCCAGCAGCTTGGTGCGCAATAGCAATCAGCCCCAGCATTTT
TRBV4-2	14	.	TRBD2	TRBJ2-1	CASSQELASNEQFF	TGTGCCAGCAGCCAAGAACTAGCGTCAAATGAGCAGTTCTTC
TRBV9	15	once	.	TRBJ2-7	CASSLRHGTSYEQYF	TGTGCCAGCAGCCTCCGACACGGGACTTCCTACGAGCAGTACTTC
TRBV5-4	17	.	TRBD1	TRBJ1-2	CASSAGGTGGANYGYTF	TGTGCCAGCAGCGCCGGCGGGACAGGGGGAGCTAACTATGGCTACACCTTC
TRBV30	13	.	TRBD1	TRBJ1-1	CAWSRQGLTEAFF	TGTGCCTGGAGTAGACAGGGTCTGACTGAAGCTTTCTTT
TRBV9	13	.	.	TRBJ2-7	CASSVDGRYEQYF	TGTGCCAGCAGCGTAGATGGCCGCTACGAGCAGTACTTC
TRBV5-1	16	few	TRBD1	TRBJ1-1	CASSRVPGTGGTEAFF	TGCGCCAGCAGCAGAGTGCCCGGGACAGGGGGCACTGAAGCTTTCTTT
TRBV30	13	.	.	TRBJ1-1	CAWSVLGNTEAFF	TGTGCCTGGAGTGTACTTGGTAACACTGAAGCTTTCTTT
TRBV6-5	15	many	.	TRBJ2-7	CASTEGGGGSYEQYF	TGTGCCAGCACCGAAGGTGGGGGCGGATCCTACGAGCAGTACTTC